Below are 8 T cell receptor beta chains sequenced from a single sample in a study of OX40 agonist ivuxolimab in advanced cancers. Library generation was performed with the immunoSEQ multiplex PCR assay. Drawn from immuneACCESS, this table holds only the in-frame rearrangements with V and J called that TCRdb kept. Clones are partly lost; checked studies trace under half to an unresolved V gene and leave the rest unexplained. Here the sample has over 150,000 clones; approximately 94% occur a single time. Together, the top ten hold about 0.33% of the sample. Sequencing was performed on CD4+ or CD8+ T cells sorted from blood, taken in a trial of the OX40 agonist ivuxolimab. All receptors come from an adult with an advanced solid tumor such as melanoma, head and neck, liver or kidney cancer.

The chain has TRBV5-4 and TRBJ1-2; D is unclear. The CDR3 has 14 amino acids. The germline V and J ends were trimmed by 9 bases and 4 bases, with 19 bases remaining between them. CDR1 and CDR2 from the germline V gene are SGHNT and YYREEE (reference sequence). CDR3 in DNA: TGTGCCACTAAGACTCCTTTTAAGCTCTATGGCTACACCTTC. Translation: CATKTPFKLYGYTF.

The CDR3 sequence is CASSSQGNQPQHF. CDR3 sequence (DNA): TGTGCCAGCAGTTCCCAAGGCAATCAGCCCCAGCATTTT. The chain joins TRBV6-5 to TRBJ1-5; D remains unclear. Germline V lookup: CDR1 MNHEY, CDR2 SVGAGI. The V and J ends lost 4 bases and 2 bases respectively, with 6 bases between them. The CDR3 extends over 13 amino acids.

The chain has TRBV4-3 and TRBJ2-3; no clear D gene. Per germline, CDR1 LGHNA and CDR2 YSLEER. This CDR3 has 15 residues. The V gene lost 4 bases and the J gene lost 1 base, with 12 bases spanning the gap. CDR3 region: CASSLSSIGTDTQYF. For the CDR3, the DNA is TGCGCCAGCAGCCTAAGTTCGATCGGCACAGATACGCAGTATTTT.

V usage is TRBV28 and J usage is TRBJ2-7, with 9 bases lining up with TRBD2. CDR1 is MDHEN and CDR2 is SYDVKM in the germline V gene. Losses at the gene ends were 7 bases for V and 7 bases for J; bases not matched to a gene: 11. The CDR3 extends over 14 amino acids. CDR3 in amino acids: CASTPGGGRAEQYF. The CDR3 DNA is TGTGCCAGCACCCCGGGGGGCGGGAGGGCGGAGCAGTACTTC.

V usage is TRBV6-6 and J usage is TRBJ2-3; D possibly corresponds to TRBD1 (5 bases). Germline V lookup: CDR1 MNHNY, CDR2 SVGAGI (reference sequence). This CDR3 has 15 amino acids. Trimming took 0 bases from V and 4 from J, leaving 11 bases between them. The DNA of the CDR3 is TGTGCCAGCAGTTACTCGATGACAGACCCAGATACGCAGTATTTT. Translation: CASSYSMTDPDTQYF.

This chain joins TRBV28 and TRBJ1-2; perhaps TRBD1 as D (5 bases). This CDR3 is 15 amino acids long. V was pared by 5 bases and J by 8 bases, with 21 bases between. Germline CDR1 is MDHEN and CDR2 is SYDVKM. The DNA for the CDR3 is TGTGCCAGCAGTCCCCGGGGGTTTTCAGTCCGGGGCTACACCTTC. Translated, it gives CASSPRGFSVRGYTF.

The rearrangement links TRBV5-1 to TRBJ2-6, with D tentatively TRBD1 or TRBD2 (5 bases each). The germline V gene has CDR1 SGHRS and CDR2 YFSETQ. The germline V and J ends were trimmed by 0 bases and 0 bases, with 7 bases remaining between them. This CDR3 contains 16 residues. CDR3 nucleotides: TGCGCCAGCAGCTTGGGGGGGACCTCTGGGGCCAACGTCCTGACTTTC. Translation: CASSLGGTSGANVLTF.

This clone was seen only once. J is TRBJ1-5 and V is TRBV28; no clear D. The CDR3 consists of 14 residues. Trimming cost V 5 bases and J 7 bases, with 15 bases left between them. Per germline, CDR1 MDHEN and CDR2 SYDVKM. This CDR3 reads CASSLRGLWQPQHF. In DNA, the CDR3 is TGTGCCAGCAGTCTTCGAGGGTTGTGGCAGCCCCAGCATTTT.